This T cell receptor (beta chain) appears in the sequencing data of a study of human T cells and chemical hapten exposure (TCRdb year 2021). Some background on the complete study: For sensitization, 2% DPC in acetone was applied to a roughly 2 cm by roughly 2 cm area of upper inner arm skin. Patients additionally received weekly therapeutic DPC doses to the scalp throughout the approximately 24-week study period. Patch testing was done on the upper back using Finn chambers containing 0.01% DPC, and results were scored after 6 days according to International Contact Dermatitis Research Group standards. Alopecia areata with under or over 50% scalp involvement, alopecia totalis and alopecia universalis were represented in the patient cohort, which was mostly female. Libraries were combined into a pool for sequencing, and differences in TCR yield between samples came mainly from small differences in library volumes within the pool. The study tracked peripheral blood TCR repertoire changes in vivo during primary and secondary sensitization to the hapten diphenylcyclopropenone (DPC) in alopecia patients. Blood samples were taken from patients before sensitization (week 0) and then at 2, 6 and about 24 weeks after DPC sensitization. Under 30 alopecia patients gave blood for TCR sequencing at one to four time points (pre-sensitization, 2, 6 and 24 weeks).

The time point label of this sample denotes: pre-sensitization, week 0. Taken with the paper, the label for treatment or condition translates to: therapeutic diphenylcyclopropenone sensitization with weekly scalp DPC. Blood at each patch-test visit was drawn before the patch test was applied. Patients were eligible if aged 18 to 70, diagnosed with alopecia and judged suitable for DPC therapy, and pregnant patients were excluded. Total RNA was extracted from unfractionated whole blood collected in Tempus Blood RNA tubes. The CDR3 runs 14 residues from the cysteine to the phenylalanine. CDR3 DNA only is kept here, 42 bases in frame from base 1. The germline V end is reduced by 3 bases and the J end by 2 bases; junction bases left unmatched: 6. Based on the germline V gene (reference sequence), the CDR1 and CDR2 sequences are DFQATT and SNEGSKA. Regarding this clonotype: Its antigen target is currently unknown. No base quality values were provided; no much bigger clone lies one nucleotide off.

What the research found in general, with its limitations: DPC sensitization did not change the number of TCRs with a frequency above 1 in 1000, and there was no evidence of changes in global repertoire structure. Repeated subsampling changed both the strength of the expansion versus patch-test correlation and the threshold at which the correlation became significant. Compared with pre-sensitization or healthy control sets, expanded TCRs formed significantly more large CDR3 similarity clusters, which is consistent with antigen-driven responses. Patch test score correlated positively with the number of PT1 expanded TCRs, reaching significance at thresholds 8, 16 and 32 but not at 4. Alopecia, a presumed autoimmune disease, was present in all patients, so the immune response of the patients might differ from that of healthy individuals.

Library construction relied on RACE. The sequencer was a NextSeq 500. During library preparation, unique molecular identifiers were attached to individual cDNA molecules so that TCRs could be counted quantitatively and reproducibly. Each blood RNA sample was used to sequence both TCR alpha and TCR beta chains. As for how the authors treated the data: Samples had a median of about 96,000 TCRs, with a range from about 23,224 to 750,000. The Decombinator software suite was used to annotate the V, J and CDR3 of the TCR reads. To make PS versus PT1 abundance plots, every sample was subsampled to the same number of TCRs (28,000). Expanded TCRs were defined as absent before sensitization and observed at least eight times at the 2-week time point. Through fastp at Q25 and MiXCR, TCRdb rebuilt clones from the public reads, retaining in-frame beta chains. Merged by CDR3 protein, the rows form single entries marked with the most common genes and DNA. In this record, the V and J calls reflect TCRdb's handling and not the investigators' own analysis. The sample table shows 95,000 to 100,000 distinct CDR3 sequences, and 9.5% to 14% are seen once. Together, the top ten hold 3.1% of the sample.

The source is a woman aged 55-75 years with alopecia areata. Some clones in this sample may be carry-over from other donors' samples. The input for sequencing was whole blood, taken in connection with sensitization to the hapten diphenylcyclopropenone (DPC). The chain couples TRBV20-1 to TRBJ2-7; 8 middle bases align to TRBD2. The DNA reads as follows: TGCAGTGCTAGGGCCGGGGGGGCCCCCTACGAGCAGTACTTC. Its translation is CSARAGGAPYEQYF.